This T cell receptor beta chain was found in a study of identical twins. About this clonotype itself: Its antigen is as yet unknown.

The study, taken as a whole, reports: With beta out-of-frame sequences, excess sharing by twins was weaker. Cord blood beta clonotypes that were abundant carried fewer insertions, and memory repertoires showed no such trend.

Unique molecular identifiers were present on the cDNA, and a universal primer site came from template switching. TCRdb reprocessed the 5' RACE reads via MiXCR and lists one record per CDR3 protein. The sample has a few hundred thousand distinct CDR3 sequences, 9% to 15% seen once. Trimming removed 8 bases at V and 7 bases at J, with 8 bases between. Germline CDR1 is MNHNS and CDR2 is SASEGT. The CDR3 has 11 amino acids. Separately, the same data were catalogued under a study of yellow fever vaccine responses in identical twins. That publication notes: Reportedly, the T cell response mounted by twins to vaccine seemed partly convergent, partly personalized.

The chain uses TRBV6-1 and TRBJ2-2; the D gene is possibly TRBD2 (6 bases). The sequencing input was CD8+ T cells sorted from blood. The clonotype originates from a woman between 18 and 29 years old in good health. The CDR3 DNA is TGTGCCAGCTCGGGGGTCGGGGAGCTGTTTTTT. Amino acids: CASSGVGELFF.